One and the same sample provided the 10 T cell receptor beta chains below, sequenced in a study of graft-versus-host responses after intestinal transplantation. Antigens for these TCRs are unknown. Sequencing was performed with immunoSEQ multiplex PCR; in TCRdb, only in-frame clones are kept and a portion is missing. This sample yields more than 95,000 clones, of which roughly 93% are seen a single time; 1.2% belongs to the top ten. Sequencing used unstimulated CD8+ T cells sorted from spleen or lymph node cells, obtained before intestinal transplant. The receptors were sampled from a human donor who received an intestinal transplant.

V usage is TRBV6-6 and J usage is TRBJ2-1, with a weak D call TRBD2 (6 bases). Trimming removed 0 bases from V and 7 bases from J, with 16 bases in between. Germline loops: CDR1 MNHNY, CDR2 SVGAGI (reference sequence). The length of the CDR3 is 16 residues. CDR3 nucleotides: TGTGCCAGCAGTTACTCACTCTCCGGAGGGAGTAATGAGCAGTTCTTC. Translating it yields CASSYSLSGGSNEQFF.

This chain links TRBV27 with TRBJ2-2; D gene ambiguous. Between the trimmed V and J ends, which lost 10 bases and 1 base, there was a span of 10 bases. The germline gives CDR1 MNHEY, CDR2 SMNVEV (reference sequence). The CDR3 has 13 residues. CDR3 region: CATRLENTGELFF. The CDR3 region has the DNA TGTGCCACGAGGCTCGAGAACACCGGGGAGCTGTTTTTT.

The chain recombines TRBV19 with TRBJ1-2; D perhaps matches TRBD1 (5 bases). CDR3 size: 11 residues. V was shortened by 5 bases and J by 7 bases, with 8 bases between the two germline ends. CDR1 is LNHDA, CDR2 SQIVND, per germline (reference sequence). The chain's CDR3 is CASSGGRGYTF. For the CDR3, the DNA is TGTGCCAGTAGTGGGGGTCGTGGCTACACCTTC.

This chain links TRBV7-6 with TRBJ1-1; 7 positions match TRBD1. Trimming cost V 5 bases and J 5 bases; bases outside gene matches: 8. Germline CDR1 SGHVS, CDR2 FNYEAQ. The length of the CDR3 is 14 residues. Here the CDR3 DNA reads TGTGCCAGCAGCCGAACAGGGGTGGGGACTGAAGCTTTCTTT. This sequence encodes CASSRTGVGTEAFF.

This clone was detected only a few times. The chain joins TRBV7-9 to TRBJ1-4; D ambiguous. CDR3 length equals 13 residues. V was trimmed by 5 bases and J by 4 bases, leaving 8 bases between them. Per the germline V gene, CDR1 is SEHNR and CDR2 is FQNEAQ (reference sequence). CDR3 amino acids: CASSPGGNEKLFF. The CDR3 coding sequence is TGTGCCAGCAGCCCTGGAGGTAATGAAAAACTGTTTTTT.

The rearrangement uses TRBV27 and TRBJ1-2; weak D call: TRBD1 (5 bases). Trimming shortened V by 3 bases and J by 2 bases, and 13 bases separated the two germline ends. Germline CDR1 and CDR2: MNHEY and SMNVEV (reference sequence). CDR3 length: 15 residues. CDR3 sequence (DNA): TGTGCCAGCAGTTTTGGGCAGGGAGGGAACTATGGCTACACCTTC. Its protein is CASSFGQGGNYGYTF.

The chain recombines TRBV20-1 with TRBJ2-2; D unresolved. V dropped 5 bases and J dropped 5 bases, with 6 bases sitting between them. CDR1 and CDR2 from the germline V gene are DFQATT and SNEGSKA (reference sequence). The CDR3 consists of 11 residues. The CDR3 loop is CSARYTGELFF. As DNA, the CDR3 is TGCAGTGCTCGCTATACCGGGGAGCTGTTTTTT.

The chain couples TRBV13 to TRBJ2-2; D unresolved. This CDR3 spans 14 amino acids. Germline assignment: CDR1 PRHDT and CDR2 FYEKMQ (reference sequence). V was shortened by 0 bases and J by 5 bases, with 7 bases between the two germline ends. CDR3 sequence reads: CASSLGLLTGELFF. In DNA form, the CDR3 reads TGTGCCAGCAGCTTAGGGCTTTTAACCGGGGAGCTGTTTTTT.

The J gene is TRBJ1-2, the V gene TRBV5-6, with a tentative D call TRBD1 (5 bases). The germline V gene encodes CDR1 SGHDT and CDR2 YYEEEE. Trimming removed 4 bases at V and 7 bases at J, with 14 bases between. This CDR3 is 13 amino acids long. Written as DNA, the CDR3 is TGTGCCAGCAGCCGTGGGTCGGGGGTTGGCTACACCTTC. This sequence encodes CASSRGSGVGYTF.

This chain connects TRBV11-2 to TRBJ2-7; D call uncertain. Germline V gene data show CDR1 as SGHAT and CDR2 as FQNNGV. This CDR3 is built from 14 residues. V lost 0 bases to trimming and J lost 3 bases, with 9 bases between them. CDR3 sequence: CASSLEASFYEQYF. The DNA of the CDR3 is TGTGCCAGCAGCTTAGAGGCGTCTTTCTACGAGCAGTACTTC.